Below, 9 T cell receptor beta chains from the same sample are listed, as sequenced in a study of tumor and adjacent non-tumor tissue in lung cancer. A modified ARM-PCR protocol with three rounds of nested PCR amplified TCRbeta. TCRdb re-derived calls from the multiplex PCR reads in MiXCR, one entry per CDR3 protein. The sample lists some 100,000 distinct CDR3 sequences, about 61% occurring once. This sample's RNA came from whole unsorted tissue. Distant lung tissue was collected more than 3 cm away from the tumor edge. The sequenced sample was distant non-tumor lung tissue. These receptors all stem from a man between 60 and 70 years old with non-small cell lung cancer.

Regarding this clonotype: A read error is possible here, since a much larger clone lies one base away. The chain is built from TRBV28 and TRBJ1-1; tentative D call: TRBD1 (5 bases). Germline values: CDR1 MDHEN, CDR2 SYDVKM. The CDR3 spans 14 residues. V was clipped by 6 bases and J by 8 bases, with 19 bases between them. CDR3 protein: CASSKTVGDLEAFF. In DNA, the CDR3 is TGTGCCAGCAGCAAGACAGTGGGCGACCTAGAAGCTTTCTTT.

Comments on this clonotype: A junction end diverges from the germline sequence, so it may reflect a read error. The chain uses TRBV6-2 or TRBV6-3 and TRBJ2-2, with 8 bases matching TRBD2. The length of the CDR3 is 17 residues. Per the germline V gene, CDR1 is MNHEY and CDR2 is SVGEGT. CDR3 coding DNA: TGTGCCAGGAGTTACTCGGAACTAGCGGCTGGTAGCTGGGGGCTGTTTTTT. This gives the protein CARSYSELAAGSWGLFF.

V is TRBV7-2 and J is TRBJ1-5; maybe TRBD1 (6 bases). V shed 5 bases and J shed 3 bases, with 14 bases lying between them. In germline, CDR1 is SGHTA, CDR2 FQGNSA. This CDR3 is built from 15 residues. The CDR3 bases are TGTGCCAGCAGCCCGGGGCAGGGGCTCAATCAGCCCCAGCATTTT. Its protein product is CASSPGQGLNQPQHF.

About this clonotype: A read error may produce the germline difference seen at one junction end. This sequence joins TRBV6-6 and TRBJ2-1; perhaps TRBD2 as D (6 bases). Germline lookup yields CDR1 MNHNY and CDR2 SVGAGI (reference sequence). The CDR3 sequence is 15 residues long. This chain's CDR3 is CASSNSVSSEVEQFF. For the CDR3, the DNA is TGTGCTAGCAGTAACTCGGTATCTAGCGAGGTTGAGCAGTTCTTC.

On this clonotype itself: A much larger clone differs from this one at a single base, so this may be a read error. J is TRBJ1-2 and V is TRBV5-6, with a possible D match to TRBD1 (5 bases). The CDR3 consists of 17 residues. The ends were cut back, 2 bases at V and 4 bases at J, with 21 bases in the middle. Looked up from germline, CDR1 is SGHDT and CDR2 is YYEEEE. CDR3 DNA: TGTGCCAGCAGCTTCATGGGTCAGAGGGGTTCGGCCTATGGCTACACCTTC. Protein: CASSFMGQRGSAYGYTF.

This clonotype has just a few counts. The chain recombines TRBV7-9 with TRBJ2-4, with 9 bases lining up with TRBD2. V lost 5 bases, J lost 12 bases, and 5 bases stayed unmatched. This CDR3 comprises 12 residues. Germline V lookup: CDR1 SEHNR, CDR2 FQNEAQ (reference sequence). CDR3 nucleotides: TGTGCCAGCAGCCTTAGCGGGGGAGCTCAGTACTTC. Encoded protein: CASSLSGGAQYF.

In its sample, this clonotype was seen many times. The chain links TRBV11-2 to TRBJ1-2; 8 nucleotides line up with TRBD1. The germline gives CDR1 SGHAT, CDR2 FQNNGV. V trimming: 4 bases; J trimming: 4 bases; junction bases outside the gene matches: 11. CDR3 length: 16 amino acids. CDR3 residues: CASSSPDRVNTYGYTF. The CDR3 bases are TGTGCCAGCAGCTCCCCGGACAGGGTGAATACCTATGGCTACACCTTC.

Many counts were recorded for this clonotype. The J gene is TRBJ2-7, the V gene TRBV28; 10 bases are shared with TRBD2. Germline trimming cut 6 bases from V and 0 bases from J; bases unmatched to any gene: 8. Germline CDR1 and CDR2: MDHEN and SYDVKM. The CDR3 is made up of 16 amino acids. DNA of the CDR3: TGTGCCAGCAGAACAGTAGCGGGAGGAAGCTCCTACGAGCAGTACTTC. It is translated as CASRTVAGGSSYEQYF.

A remark on this clonotype: The conserved phenylalanine or tryptophan normally closing the CDR3 is absent here, so this likely arose from a read error. This chain joins TRBV15 and TRBJ2-5; weak D call: TRBD2 (6 bases). The germline V and J ends were trimmed by 1 base and 6 bases, with 21 bases remaining between them. The CDR3 covers 17 residues. From germline, CDR1 is LNHNV and CDR2 YYDKDF (reference sequence). CDR3 loop: CATSRGVRTTGRKTQYL. DNA for the CDR3: TGTGCCACCAGCAGAGGGGTGAGGACTACCGGGAGAAAGACCCAGTACTTG.